The sequence of this T cell receptor beta chain was determined in a study of Ad26.COV2.S vaccination and SARS-CoV-2 variants. Treatment in this sample: 19 received Ad26.COV2.S at low or high dose, single or two shots; about 5 received placebo; per-sample allocation not given. Sample collection was performed on day 63 after the first vaccine or placebo injection. It was an adult aged 18-55 years in Boston who was the donor. Some clones are missing from TCRdb's copy, which holds only in-frame ones; the method was immunoSEQ multiplex PCR. This sample has around 420,000 clones, with approximately 90% found just once. Germline assignment: CDR1 SGHTA and CDR2 FQGNSA. This CDR3 is built from 13 residues. V lost 5 bases, J lost 2 bases, and 10 bases lay in between.

The receptor was derived from a person between 18 and 65 years old who received the Ad26.COV2.S COVID-19 vaccine or a placebo. The source material was peripheral blood, sampled in a trial of Ad26.COV2.S vaccine versus placebo. The rearrangement links TRBV7-2 to TRBJ2-7; D perhaps matches TRBD2 (6 bases). This chain's CDR3 is CASSPPGAYEQYF. CDR3 nucleotide sequence: TGTGCCAGCAGCCCACCGGGGGCCTACGAGCAGTACTTC. The full variable domain, with the rest looked up from reference TRBV7-2 and TRBJ2-7, is GAGVSQSPSNKVTEKGKDVELRCDPISGHTALYWYRQSLGQGLEFLIYFQGNSAPDKSGLPSDRFSAERTGGSVSTLTIQRTQQEDSAVYLCASSPPGAYEQYFGPGTRLTVT.